Below, 10 T cell receptor beta chains from the same sample are listed, as sequenced in a study of T cell repertoires in cytomegalovirus infection. Their antigens are not known. TCRdb fed the reads into MiXCR, producing one record per CDR3 protein. The table has roughly 920,000 distinct CDR3 sequences, approximately 32% seen once. The specimen comprised cultured CD8+ T cells from PBMCs, sampled from culture after CMV antigen stimulation. The receptors were gathered from a human donor in good health (CMV status not recorded). Some clones in this sample may be carry-over from other donors' samples.

This clonotype was counted at least ten times. The chain links TRBV20-1 to TRBJ1-2, with unresolved D. Germline V lookup: CDR1 DFQATT, CDR2 SNEGSKA (reference sequence). Trimming left V 6 bases short and J 0 bases short, with 14 bases between. The CDR3 sequence is 14 residues long. For the CDR3, the DNA is TGCAGTGCCCCCCTGGCAGGAACTAACTATGGCTACACCTTC. Amino acids: CSAPLAGTNYGYTF.

This clonotype was counted between two and nine times. This rearrangement joins TRBV29-1 to TRBJ2-2, with a weak D call TRBD1 (8 bases). The CDR3 is made up of 13 amino acids. From germline, CDR1 is SQVTM and CDR2 ANQGSEA. The V end was cut by 4 bases, the J end by 6 bases, with 12 bases between. In DNA form, the CDR3 reads TGCAGCGTTGTACAGGGGGGGCCCGGGGAGCTGTTTTTT. This encodes CSVVQGGPGELFF.

This chain links TRBV28 with TRBJ2-7; either TRBD1 or TRBD2 may supply D (6 bases each). The germline V and J ends were trimmed by 8 bases and 0 bases, with 17 bases remaining between them. Germline assignment: CDR1 MDHEN and CDR2 SYDVKM. This CDR3 comprises 15 residues. Here the CDR3 reads CASGGSRDVSYEQYV. Written as DNA, the CDR3 is TGTGCCAGCGGGGGCTCGCGGGACGTCTCCTACGAGCAGTACGTC.

Ten or more counts support this clonotype. CDR3 residues: CASSLSSGSGETQYF. The DNA for the CDR3 is TGTGCCAGCAGCCTCTCGTCGGGGAGCGGAGAGACCCAGTACTTC. The V gene is TRBV7-6, the J gene TRBJ2-5; D might be TRBD2 (5 bases). The V and J ends lost 5 bases and 4 bases respectively, with 17 bases between them. This CDR3 spans 15 amino acids. Germline CDR1 reads SGHVS; CDR2 reads FNYEAQ.

This clonotype showed up just a few times. The rearrangement uses TRBV4-2 and TRBJ2-5, with D maybe TRBD2 (5 bases). CDR1 is LGHNA, CDR2 YNFKEQ, per germline. The CDR3 consists of 14 residues. Trimming took 2 bases from V and 2 from J, leaving 9 bases between them. CDR3 coding DNA: TGTGCCAGCAGCCAAACAGCGGAACAAGAGACCCAGTACTTC. Encoded protein: CASSQTAEQETQYF.

The chain has TRBV14 and TRBJ1-2; D call uncertain. CDR3 size: 13 residues. Germline CDR1 reads SGHDN; CDR2 reads FVKESK. V was shortened by 2 bases and J by 3 bases, with 7 bases between the two germline ends. The chain's CDR3 is CASSQNSYYGYTF. The DNA of the CDR3 is TGTGCCAGCAGCCAAAACAGCTACTATGGCTACACCTTC.

This clonotype came up many times. J is TRBJ2-1 and V is TRBV7-8; TRBD1 matches at 10 bases. This CDR3 has 14 residues. Germline CDR1 is SGHVS and CDR2 is FQNEAQ. V dropped 8 bases and J dropped 4; count of bases not matched to a gene: 5. The CDR3 bases are TGTGCCAGCGACGCGGGACAGGGGTACAATGAGCAGTTCTTC. Protein sequence: CASDAGQGYNEQFF.

The chain links TRBV27 to TRBJ1-1; D not certain. The V end was cut by 5 bases, the J end by 11 bases, with 15 bases between. The CDR3 has 12 amino acids. Germline V gene data show CDR1 as MNHEY and CDR2 as SMNVEV (reference sequence). This chain's CDR3 is CASSPVGREAFF. CDR3 nucleotide sequence: TGTGCCAGCAGTCCCGTCGGAAGGGAGGCTTTCTTT.

V and J are TRBV4-1 and TRBJ1-5; D is undetermined. Germline lookup yields CDR1 MGHRA and CDR2 YSYEKL. V shed 5 bases and J shed 1 base, with 15 bases lying between them. This CDR3 contains 16 residues. The chain's CDR3 is CASSVSGTLSNQPQHF. In DNA, the CDR3 is TGCGCCAGCAGCGTATCAGGAACCCTAAGCAATCAGCCCCAGCATTTT.

The chain combines TRBV19 with TRBJ1-1; 7 bases are shared with TRBD1. The CDR3 runs to 12 residues. CDR1 and CDR2 from the germline V gene are LNHDA and SQIVND (reference sequence). The ends lost 8 bases at V and 4 bases at J; junction bases unmatched: 4. The CDR3 DNA is TGTGCCAGTTACAGGGGTCCCACTGAAGCTTTCTTT. Residues: CASYRGPTEAFF.